This entry is about one TCR beta chain. The target antigen is unknown. CDR1 and CDR2 (germline): SNHLY, FYNNEI. Trimming cost V 7 bases and J 3 bases, with 14 bases left between them. CDR3 length: 14 residues. Data came from immunoSEQ multiplex PCR; TCRdb stores just in-frame clones and leaves some out. Seen here are about 110,000 clones, roughly 88% observed once, and the top ten hold around 6%. The record originates from a study of T cell responses to AZD1222 COVID-19 vaccine. General observations from the study: Baseline testing showed seropositivity in only six AZD1222 recipients. Once two AZD1222 doses were given, Spike-specific TCR breadth and depth went up. Among vaccine-associated CD4 TCRs, coverage spanned spike, with dominance at 160-218 and 743-854.

Sequenced material: peripheral blood, taken 28 days after the second AZD1222 dose. The clonotype was recovered from an adult who received the AZD1222 COVID-19 vaccine. The gene calls are TRBV2 and TRBJ2-3; no reliable D call. The CDR3: CASKKGVGTDTQYF. CDR3 nucleotide sequence: TGTGCCAGCAAGAAAGGTGTTGGAACAGATACGCAGTATTTT.